Below, one T cell receptor (beta chain) is given with its context. Its ends do not fully match the called genes, so a read error is possible. The CDR3 has 14 amino acids. The germline V gene has CDR1 MDHEN and CDR2 SYDVKM. With a J-beta primer mix and a sample-barcoded 5' primer, a second PCR ran about 7 to 11 cycles. TCRdb re-called the 5' RACE reads through MiXCR, storing one row per CDR3 protein. The sample records approximately 800,000 distinct CDR3 sequences, roughly three fifths being singletons. This entry is derived from a study of blood T cells in healthy people across ages. This rearrangement joins TRBV28 to TRBJ2-7; a weak D match, TRBD2 (5 bases). The J call is uncertain, as TRBJ2-1 better fits the DNA end. The TCR was taken from a man aged 35-49 years in good health. The material sequenced was blood. The CDR3 coding sequence is TGTGCCAGCAGCTTCTTAGGGAGCTCGAATGGGCAGTTCTTC. Amino acids: CASSFLGSSNGQFF.